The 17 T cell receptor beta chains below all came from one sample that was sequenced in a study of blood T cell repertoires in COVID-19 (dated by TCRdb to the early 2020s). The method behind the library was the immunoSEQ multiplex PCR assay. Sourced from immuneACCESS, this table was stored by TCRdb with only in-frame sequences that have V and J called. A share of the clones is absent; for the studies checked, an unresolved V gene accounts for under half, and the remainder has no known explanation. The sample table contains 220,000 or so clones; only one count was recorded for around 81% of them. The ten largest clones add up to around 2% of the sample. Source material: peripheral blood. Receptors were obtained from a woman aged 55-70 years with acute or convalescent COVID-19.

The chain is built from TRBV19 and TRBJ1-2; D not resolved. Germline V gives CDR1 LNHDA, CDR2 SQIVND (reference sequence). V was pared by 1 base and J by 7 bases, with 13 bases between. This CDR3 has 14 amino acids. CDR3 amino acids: CASSIVRQAGGYTF. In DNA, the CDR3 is TGTGCCAGTAGTATAGTGCGGCAGGCGGGTGGCTACACCTTC.

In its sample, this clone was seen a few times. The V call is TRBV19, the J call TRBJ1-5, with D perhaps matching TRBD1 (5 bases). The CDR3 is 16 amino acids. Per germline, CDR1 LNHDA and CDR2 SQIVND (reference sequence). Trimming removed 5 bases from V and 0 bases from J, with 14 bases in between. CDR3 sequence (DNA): TGTGCCAGTAGTCCCGGGCGGGGCTATAGCAATCAGCCCCAGCATTTT. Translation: CASSPGRGYSNQPQHF.

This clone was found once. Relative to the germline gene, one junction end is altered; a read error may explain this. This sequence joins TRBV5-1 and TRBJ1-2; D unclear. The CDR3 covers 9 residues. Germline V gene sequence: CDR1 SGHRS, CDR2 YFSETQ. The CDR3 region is CASSLAGFF. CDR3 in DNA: TGCGCCAGCAGCTTGGCGGGATTCTTC.

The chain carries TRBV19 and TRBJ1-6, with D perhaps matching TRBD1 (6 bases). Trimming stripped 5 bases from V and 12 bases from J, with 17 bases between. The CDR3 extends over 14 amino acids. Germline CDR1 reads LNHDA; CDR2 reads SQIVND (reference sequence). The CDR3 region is CASSGQTRGGPLHF. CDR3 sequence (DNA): TGTGCCAGTAGTGGGCAGACCCGAGGGGGACCCCTCCACTTT.

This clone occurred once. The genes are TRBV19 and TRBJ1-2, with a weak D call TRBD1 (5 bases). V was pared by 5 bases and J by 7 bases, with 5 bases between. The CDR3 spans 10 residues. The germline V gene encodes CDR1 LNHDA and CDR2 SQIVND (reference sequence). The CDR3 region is CASSQGGYTF. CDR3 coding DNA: TGTGCCAGTAGTCAGGGTGGCTACACCTTC.

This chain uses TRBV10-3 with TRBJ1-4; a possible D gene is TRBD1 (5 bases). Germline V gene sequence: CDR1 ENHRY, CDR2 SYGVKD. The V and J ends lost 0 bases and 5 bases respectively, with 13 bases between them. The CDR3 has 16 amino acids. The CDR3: CAISESLDRGNEKLFF. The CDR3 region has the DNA TGTGCCATCAGTGAGTCGCTAGACAGAGGAAATGAAAAACTGTTTTTT.

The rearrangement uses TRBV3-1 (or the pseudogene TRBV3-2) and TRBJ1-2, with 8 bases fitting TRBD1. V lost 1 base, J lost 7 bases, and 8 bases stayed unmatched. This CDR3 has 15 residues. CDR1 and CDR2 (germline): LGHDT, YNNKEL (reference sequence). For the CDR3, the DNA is TGTGCCAGCAGCCAAGTATCGAACAGGGGGAGTGGCTACACCTTC. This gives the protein CASSQVSNRGSGYTF.

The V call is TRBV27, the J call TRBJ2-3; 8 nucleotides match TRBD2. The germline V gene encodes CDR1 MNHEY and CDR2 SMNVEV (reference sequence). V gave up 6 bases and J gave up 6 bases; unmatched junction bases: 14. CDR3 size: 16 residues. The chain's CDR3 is CASRSEPLAGLDTQYF. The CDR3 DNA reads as TGTGCCAGCAGATCGGAACCCCTAGCGGGCTTGGATACGCAGTATTTT.

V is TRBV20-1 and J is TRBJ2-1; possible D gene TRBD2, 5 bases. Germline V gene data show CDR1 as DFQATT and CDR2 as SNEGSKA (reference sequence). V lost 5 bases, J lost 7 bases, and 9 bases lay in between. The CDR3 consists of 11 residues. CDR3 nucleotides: TGCAGTGCTTATGGCGGGAATGAGCAGTTCTTC. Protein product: CSAYGGNEQFF.

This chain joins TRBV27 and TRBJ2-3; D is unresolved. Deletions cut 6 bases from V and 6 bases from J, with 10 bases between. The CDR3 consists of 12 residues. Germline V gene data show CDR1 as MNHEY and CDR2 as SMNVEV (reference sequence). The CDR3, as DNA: TGTGCCAGCAGCAACTTCCGGGATACGCAGTATTTT. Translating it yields CASSNFRDTQYF.

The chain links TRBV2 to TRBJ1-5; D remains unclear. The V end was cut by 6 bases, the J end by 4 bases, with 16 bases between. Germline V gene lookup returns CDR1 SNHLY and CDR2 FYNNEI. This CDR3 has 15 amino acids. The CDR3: CASSEQRARNQPQHF. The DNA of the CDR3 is TGTGCCAGCAGCGAACAGCGGGCACGGAATCAGCCCCAGCATTTT. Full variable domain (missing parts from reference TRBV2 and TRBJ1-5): EPEVTQTPSHQVTQMGQEVILRCVPISNHLYFYWYRQILGQKVEFLVSFYNNEISEKSEIFDDQFSVERPDGSNFTLKIRSTKLEDSAMYFCASSEQRARNQPQHFGDGTRLSIL.

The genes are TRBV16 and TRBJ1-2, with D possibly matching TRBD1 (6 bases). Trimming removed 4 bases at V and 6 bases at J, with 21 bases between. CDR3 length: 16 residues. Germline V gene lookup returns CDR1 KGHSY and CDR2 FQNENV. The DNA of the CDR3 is TGTGCCAGCAGCCCTAAACAGGGCTACGCCACCAATGGCTACACCTTC. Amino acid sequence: CASSPKQGYATNGYTF.

CDR3 nucleotides: TGTGCCAGCAGCCACCGGGACACCCCGGGGCAGAATGAAAAACTGTTTTTT. Translating it yields CASSHRDTPGQNEKLFF. The chain has TRBV7-3 and TRBJ1-4; D might be TRBD1 (6 bases). Germline assignment: CDR1 SGHTA and CDR2 FQGTGA. The CDR3 loop spans 17 amino acids. Trimming removed 5 bases at V and 5 bases at J, with 21 bases between.

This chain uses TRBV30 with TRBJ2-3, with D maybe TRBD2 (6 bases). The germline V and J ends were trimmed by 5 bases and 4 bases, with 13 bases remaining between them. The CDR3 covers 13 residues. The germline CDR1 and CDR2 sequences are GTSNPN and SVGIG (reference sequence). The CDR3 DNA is TGTGCCTGGCAGGAGGGAGGATCAGATACGCAGTATTTT. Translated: CAWQEGGSDTQYF.

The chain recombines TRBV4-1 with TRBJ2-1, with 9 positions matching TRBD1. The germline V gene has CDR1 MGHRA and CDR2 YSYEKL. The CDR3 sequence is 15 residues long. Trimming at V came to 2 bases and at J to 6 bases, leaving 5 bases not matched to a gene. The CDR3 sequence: CASSQPGQGVNEQFF. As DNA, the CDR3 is TGCGCCAGCAGCCAACCGGGACAGGGAGTCAATGAGCAGTTCTTC.

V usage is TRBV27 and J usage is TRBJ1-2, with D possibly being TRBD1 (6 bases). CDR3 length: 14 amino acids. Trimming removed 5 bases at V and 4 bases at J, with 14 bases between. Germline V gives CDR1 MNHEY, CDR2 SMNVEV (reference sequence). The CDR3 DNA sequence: TGTGCCAGCAGTCCTCCGGGGGGGGCCTATGGCTACACCTTC. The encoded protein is CASSPPGGAYGYTF.

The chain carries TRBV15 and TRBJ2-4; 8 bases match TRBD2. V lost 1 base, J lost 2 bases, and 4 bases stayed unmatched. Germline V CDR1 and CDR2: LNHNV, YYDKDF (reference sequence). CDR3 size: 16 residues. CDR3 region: CATSRGGGGTKNIQYF. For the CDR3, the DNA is TGTGCCACCAGCAGAGGTGGCGGGGGGACCAAAAACATTCAGTACTTC.